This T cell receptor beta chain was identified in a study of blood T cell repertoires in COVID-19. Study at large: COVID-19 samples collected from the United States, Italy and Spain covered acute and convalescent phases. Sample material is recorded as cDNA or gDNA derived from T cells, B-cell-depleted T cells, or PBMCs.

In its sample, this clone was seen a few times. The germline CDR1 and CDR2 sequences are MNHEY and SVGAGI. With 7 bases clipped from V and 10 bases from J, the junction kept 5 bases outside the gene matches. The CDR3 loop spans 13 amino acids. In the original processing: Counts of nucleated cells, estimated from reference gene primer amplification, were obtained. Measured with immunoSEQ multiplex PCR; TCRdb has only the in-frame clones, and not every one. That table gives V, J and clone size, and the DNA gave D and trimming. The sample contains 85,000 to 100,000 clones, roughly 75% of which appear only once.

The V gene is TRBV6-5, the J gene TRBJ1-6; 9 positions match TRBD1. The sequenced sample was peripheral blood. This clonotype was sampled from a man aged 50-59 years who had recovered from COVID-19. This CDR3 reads CASIRQGGSPLHF. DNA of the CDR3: TGTGCCAGCATTCGACAGGGGGGATCACCCCTCCACTTT.